This T cell receptor (beta chain) was sequenced for a study of cytomegalovirus exposure and HLA in healthy donors. This clone was counted a single time. What it recognizes is unknown. With 60 Vbeta and 13 Jbeta primers, the PCR was carried out. Per the original methods: The count from a later analysis was tens of millions of unique TCR beta chains, some 12 million of them shared. Assay used: immunoSEQ multiplex PCR; TCRdb lists only in-frame clones, some missing. The V and J calls and clone size are taken from that table; D and trimming were inferred from the DNA. The sample contains roughly 180,000 clones, 70% to 80% of which appear only once. CDR1 is MGHRA and CDR2 is YSYEKL in the germline V gene. V was pared by 3 bases and J by 0 bases, with 6 bases between. This CDR3 has 14 amino acids. Study results and caveats: In vitro assays verified that three CMV-associated chains recognized CMV antigens specifically.

Healthy individuals who donated bone marrow served as the donors. Sequenced input: PBMCs. This TCR was recovered from a man aged 25-45 years in good health and CMV-seronegative. The J gene is TRBJ1-5, the V gene TRBV4-1; D unclear. CDR3 nucleotides: TGCGCCAGCAGCCAGTTAAATAGCAATCAGCCCCAGCATTTT. Translated, it gives CASSQLNSNQPQHF.